The rows below give T cell receptor beta chains drawn from one sample of a study of T-cell memory formation after mild COVID-19. TCRdb fed the 5' RACE reads into MiXCR, producing one record per CDR3 protein. The sample has around 510,000 distinct CDR3 sequences; roughly 21% are singletons. Sequences were obtained from PBMCs or a T cell subset sorted from them (not recorded which). These receptors were taken from an adult woman who had mild COVID-19 (a few samples of this study predate the infection). Cell type and time point are not known. Each CDR3 is given with its conserved first and last residue. A D gene is named only where the DNA matches it firmly. Clone sizes are given selectively: once, few, many, or a class where the clone is expanded.

cdr3_aa: CASSPVGVVQGNYRDSVVRGYTF; cdr3_nt: TGTGCCAGCAGTCCTGTGGGAGTTGTACAAGGGAACTACAGGGATTCGGTCGTACGAGGCTACACCTTC; clone_size: few; j_call: TRBJ1-2; cdr3_length: 23; v_call: TRBV27; d_call: .
cdr3_aa: CASSFPTGTIIRNEQFF; cdr3_nt: TGTGCCAGCAGTTTCCCGACAGGGACGATAATACGCAATGAGCAGTTCTTC; clone_size: .; j_call: TRBJ2-1; cdr3_length: 17; v_call: TRBV7-2; d_call: TRBD1
cdr3_aa: CASSLRGEYGYTF; cdr3_nt: TGTGCCAGCAGCCTCAGGGGCGAATATGGCTACACCTTC; clone_size: .; j_call: TRBJ1-2; cdr3_length: 13; v_call: TRBV7-9; d_call: .
cdr3_aa: CASSEAWTPHGMYF; cdr3_nt: TGTGCCAGCAGTGAAGCCTGGACTCCACACGGAATGTATTTT; clone_size: few; j_call: TRBJ2-3; cdr3_length: 14; v_call: TRBV2; d_call: .
cdr3_aa: CASRSGTSVTDTQYF; cdr3_nt: TGTGCCAGCAGAAGCGGGACTAGCGTCACAGATACGCAGTATTTT; clone_size: few; j_call: TRBJ2-3; cdr3_length: 15; v_call: TRBV7-2; d_call: TRBD2
cdr3_aa: CASSLVGGRSGGKTQYF; cdr3_nt: TGTGCCAGCAGCTTGGTAGGCGGACGGAGCGGTGGGAAGACCCAGTACTTC; clone_size: few; j_call: TRBJ2-5; cdr3_length: 17; v_call: TRBV5-4; d_call: .
cdr3_aa: CASSWGQEVSGANVLTF; cdr3_nt: TGTGCCAGCAGCTGGGGGCAAGAGGTCTCTGGGGCCAACGTCCTGACTTTC; clone_size: .; j_call: TRBJ2-6; cdr3_length: 17; v_call: TRBV12-3/TRBV12-4; d_call: .
cdr3_aa: CSAPRTGMGTDTQYF; cdr3_nt: TGCAGTGCTCCTCGGACAGGGATGGGTACAGATACGCAGTATTTT; clone_size: .; j_call: TRBJ2-3; cdr3_length: 15; v_call: TRBV20-1; d_call: TRBD1
cdr3_aa: CASSHRQSYNSPLHF; cdr3_nt: TGTGCCAGCAGCCATCGACAGAGCTATAATTCACCCCTCCACTTT; clone_size: .; j_call: TRBJ1-6; cdr3_length: 15; v_call: TRBV7-2; d_call: .
cdr3_aa: CATSDLSGGAGNEQFF; cdr3_nt: TGTGCCACCAGTGATCTTAGCGGGGGGGCGGGTAATGAGCAGTTCTTC; clone_size: many; j_call: TRBJ2-1; cdr3_length: 16; v_call: TRBV24-1; d_call: TRBD2
cdr3_aa: CASSPGNTYEQYF; cdr3_nt: TGTGCCAGCAGTCCCGGGAACACCTACGAGCAGTACTTC; clone_size: .; j_call: TRBJ2-7; cdr3_length: 13; v_call: TRBV6-6; d_call: .
cdr3_aa: CASSPGSPRNTEAFF; cdr3_nt: TGTGCCAGCAGTCCAGGGTCTCCTAGGAACACTGAAGCTTTCTTT; clone_size: .; j_call: TRBJ1-1; cdr3_length: 15; v_call: TRBV6-5; d_call: .
cdr3_aa: CASSQVGDTDTQYF; cdr3_nt: TGTGCCAGCAGCCAAGTAGGTGATACAGATACGCAGTATTTT; clone_size: .; j_call: TRBJ2-3; cdr3_length: 14; v_call: TRBV3-1; d_call: .
cdr3_aa: CSARERGENTEAFF; cdr3_nt: TGCAGTGCTAGAGAAAGGGGAGAGAACACTGAAGCTTTCTTT; clone_size: few; j_call: TRBJ1-1; cdr3_length: 14; v_call: TRBV20-1; d_call: .
cdr3_aa: CASSFLGYQETQYF; cdr3_nt: TGTGCCAGCAGTTTTCTGGGGTACCAAGAGACCCAGTACTTC; clone_size: few; j_call: TRBJ2-5; cdr3_length: 14; v_call: TRBV28; d_call: .